The entry below gives a single TCR beta chain sequence along with its context. This sample is drawn from a study of blood T cell repertoires in COVID-19. Overall study: COVID-19 samples, acute and convalescent, were from the United States, Italy and Spain. PBMCs, B-cell-depleted T cells, or T cells were the source of the cDNA or gDNA that made up the material.

Original analysis: Reference gene primer amplification yielded estimated nucleated cell counts. Assay: immunoSEQ multiplex PCR; the TCRdb copy retains only in-frame clones and omits some. Clone size and the V and J calls come from that table; the DNA yielded D and trimming. Counted here are about 120,000 clones, around four fifths occurring once; the ten biggest clones make up 9.5% to 13%. From germline, CDR1 is SGHAT and CDR2 FQNNGV. Trimming shortened V by 2 bases and J by 5 bases, and 14 bases separated the two germline ends. The length of the CDR3 is 15 residues. The sequenced material came from peripheral blood. The clonotype comes from a human donor in a cohort sampled during active COVID-19. The rearrangement joins TRBV11-2 to TRBJ2-3, with D possibly matching TRBD1 (6 bases). DNA for the CDR3: TGTGCCAGCAGCTTATCACAGGGTTACGGAGATACGCAGTATTTT. Protein: CASSLSQGYGDTQYF.